The 23 T cell receptor beta chains given below trace back to one sample, sequenced in a study of T cell responses to AZD1222 COVID-19 vaccine. The method was immunoSEQ multiplex PCR; TCRdb's version includes in-frame clones alone and lacks a portion of them. The repertoire holds more than 110,000 clones, with approximately 90% as singletons. Here the sequenced sample was peripheral blood, taken on day 0 of AZD1222 vaccination. The origin of the receptors is an adult in good health.

This clone appeared a single time. The chain combines TRBV3-1 (or the pseudogene TRBV3-2) with TRBJ2-3; 7 nucleotides line up with TRBD2. Germline loops: CDR1 LGHDT, CDR2 YNNKEL (reference sequence). CDR3 length: 18 amino acids. J gave up 5 bases and V 4 bases, and 18 bases lay outside the gene matches. The CDR3 protein is CASSPAPGGLLSVDTQYF. CDR3 bases: TGTGCCAGCAGCCCCGCCCCGGGAGGTCTATTATCCGTAGATACGCAGTATTTT.

The chain carries TRBV5-6 and TRBJ2-7, with D possibly matching TRBD1 (6 bases). Germline assignment: CDR1 SGHDT and CDR2 YYEEEE. This CDR3 contains 15 residues. V was cut by 0 bases and J by 0 bases, with 10 bases left in between. CDR3 sequence reads: CASSLADSSSYEQYF. The DNA for the CDR3 is TGTGCCAGCAGCTTGGCGGACAGTAGCTCCTACGAGCAGTACTTC.

This clone was observed a single time. The chain couples TRBV10-3 to TRBJ2-1; maybe TRBD2 (5 bases). The CDR3 covers 15 residues. The germline gives CDR1 ENHRY, CDR2 SYGVKD. V lost 3 bases, J lost 4 bases, and 13 bases lay in between. This CDR3 is CAISDDGIPYNEQFF. The CDR3 nucleotides are TGTGCCATCAGTGACGACGGGATTCCTTACAATGAGCAGTTCTTC.

V and J are TRBV5-1 and TRBJ2-1; TRBD2 is a possible D gene (7 bases). CDR1 and CDR2 from the germline V gene are SGHRS and YFSETQ. The CDR3 length is 14 residues. Trimming took off 4 bases at V and 5 bases at J, with 13 bases between the two ends. The CDR3: CASSDPGGHNEQFF. The CDR3 DNA follows: TGCGCCAGCAGCGATCCGGGGGGCCACAATGAGCAGTTCTTC.

This chain uses TRBV28 with TRBJ1-1; no definite D call. The CDR3 is 10 residues long. The ends were cut back, 6 bases at V and 10 bases at J, with 9 bases in the middle. The germline V gene has CDR1 MDHEN and CDR2 SYDVKM. In DNA, the CDR3 is TGTGCCAGCAGGCACATAGTAGCTTTCTTT. It encodes CASRHIVAFF.

CDR3 residues: CASSLSGVESPLHF. For the CDR3, the DNA is TGTGCCAGCAGTTTATCAGGAGTTGAATCACCCCTCCACTTT. This chain links TRBV27 with TRBJ1-6; D remains unclear. Germline V CDR1 and CDR2: MNHEY, SMNVEV (reference sequence). The CDR3 has 14 residues. V was cut by 0 bases and J by 10 bases, with 10 bases left in between.

The chain recombines TRBV18 with TRBJ2-7; a possible D gene is TRBD1 (6 bases). The CDR3 is 13 amino acids. Germline V gene data show CDR1 as KGHSH and CDR2 as LQKENI. The V gene lost 4 bases and the J gene lost 3 bases, with 10 bases spanning the gap. CDR3: CASSQGQNYEQYF. The CDR3 DNA follows: TGTGCCAGCTCACAAGGACAGAACTACGAGCAGTACTTC.

The rearrangement uses TRBV7-2 and TRBJ1-2, with D perhaps matching TRBD1 (6 bases). This CDR3 region has 14 residues. The germline gives CDR1 SGHTA, CDR2 FQGNSA. Trimming removed 7 bases at V and 5 bases at J, with 17 bases between. CDR3 bases: TGTGCCAGCAAAGTATACAGGGTTGGGTATGGCTACACCTTC. Protein product: CASKVYRVGYGYTF.

The V call is TRBV18, the J call TRBJ1-6, with 8 bases matching TRBD1. CDR3 size: 17 residues. V shed 2 bases, J shed 10 bases, and the junction held 13 bases outside the gene matches. The germline V gene has CDR1 KGHSH and CDR2 LQKENI. CDR3 nucleotides: TGTGCCAGCTCACCATCACTCGGGACAGGCATCGACTCACCCCTCCACTTT. This codes for CASSPSLGTGIDSPLHF.

V and J are TRBV2 and TRBJ1-4; TRBD1 agrees at 7 bases. The germline V gene has CDR1 SNHLY and CDR2 FYNNEI. The CDR3 runs to 14 residues. V shed 4 bases, J shed 10 bases, and the junction held 9 bases outside the gene matches. CDR3: CASSALRGRGKLFF. CDR3 coding DNA: TGTGCCAGCAGTGCTCTTAGGGGGCGAGGAAAACTGTTTTTT.

This rearrangement joins TRBV24-1 to TRBJ2-5; D is ambiguous. In germline, CDR1 is KGHDR, CDR2 SFDVKD. The CDR3 is made up of 15 amino acids. Deletions cut 0 bases from V and 2 bases from J, with 9 bases between. CDR3 DNA: TGTGCCACCAGTGATTTGTGGGATAAACAAGAGACCCAGTACTTC. It codes for CATSDLWDKQETQYF.

This chain joins TRBV11-3 and TRBJ1-1; D is unresolved. From germline, CDR1 is SGHNT and CDR2 YENEEA. The CDR3 is 15 amino acids. Trimming removed 2 bases at V and 5 bases at J, with 15 bases between. The CDR3 DNA is TGTGCCAGCAGCTTAAACGGGAGGTCTTCGACTGAAGCTTTCTTT. It yields the protein CASSLNGRSSTEAFF. Together with reference TRBV11-3 and TRBJ1-1, the CDR3 gives the full variable domain: EAGVVQSPRYKIIEKKQPVAFWCNPISGHNTLYWYLQNLGQGPELLIRYENEEAVDDSQLPKDRFSAERLKGVDSTLKIQPAELGDSAVYLCASSLNGRSSTEAFFGQGTRLTVV.

This chain uses TRBV5-4 with TRBJ1-2; 9 nucleotides agree with TRBD1. V shed 5 bases and J 8 bases; nucleotides not matched to a gene: 10. CDR3 size: 14 residues. The germline V gene has CDR1 SGHNT and CDR2 YYREEE (reference sequence). CDR3 amino acids: CASRSTGGARGYTF. CDR3 DNA: TGTGCCAGCAGGTCTACAGGGGGCGCGAGAGGCTACACCTTC.

The DNA of the CDR3 is TGTGCCAGCAGCATTCGATGGGATTCACCCCTCCACTTT. This encodes CASSIRWDSPLHF. The chain uses TRBV11-3 and TRBJ1-6; D gene unclear. Germline V lookup: CDR1 SGHNT, CDR2 YENEEA. CDR3 size: 13 residues. The V end was cut by 5 bases, the J end by 8 bases, with 10 bases between.

The V and J genes are TRBV28 and TRBJ1-5, with D maybe TRBD1 (5 bases). Germline CDR1 is MDHEN and CDR2 is SYDVKM. This CDR3 is 17 amino acids long. V shed 1 base and J shed 2 bases, with 15 bases lying between them. The CDR3 protein is CASSLFETAWRNQPQHF. The CDR3 coding sequence is TGTGCCAGCAGTTTATTCGAGACAGCTTGGCGCAATCAGCCCCAGCATTTT.

The chain joins TRBV30 to TRBJ2-6; D gene uncertain. Germline CDR1 and CDR2: GTSNPN and SVGIG (reference sequence). CDR3 size: 13 residues. The V end was cut by 2 bases, the J end by 4 bases, with 6 bases between. The CDR3 nucleotides are TGTGCCTGGAGTCCCGTAGGGGCCAACGTCCTGACTTTC. This translates into CAWSPVGANVLTF.

The J gene is TRBJ1-2, the V gene TRBV5-6; D is uncertain. CDR1 SGHDT and CDR2 YYEEEE come from the germline V gene. This CDR3 is built from 13 residues. The V end was cut by 4 bases, the J end by 7 bases, with 14 bases between. The CDR3 nucleotides read TGTGCCAGCAGCCTCAACAGAGGCGCTGGCTACACCTTC. Protein sequence: CASSLNRGAGYTF.

The chain uses TRBV2 and TRBJ2-2; unclear D gene. The CDR3 totals 14 residues. Germline V lookup: CDR1 SNHLY, CDR2 FYNNEI. V was shortened by 3 bases and J by 7 bases, with 12 bases between the two germline ends. CDR3 protein: CASSEIGRDGELFF. The CDR3 bases are TGTGCCAGCAGTGAGATCGGTAGGGACGGGGAGCTGTTTTTT.

This chain links TRBV7-8 with TRBJ1-5; TRBD1 matches at 11 bases. Trimming at V came to 6 bases and at J to 6 bases, leaving 1 base not matched to a gene. The CDR3 runs to 13 residues. Germline CDR1 reads SGHVS; CDR2 reads FQNEAQ. In DNA form, the CDR3 reads TGTGCCAGCAGTGGGACAGGGGGTCAGCCCCAGCATTTT. Protein sequence: CASSGTGGQPQHF. The full variable domain, in which reference TRBV7-8 and TRBJ1-5 provide the parts outside the CDR3, is GAGVSQSPRYKVAKRGQDVALRCDPISGHVSLFWYQQALGQGPEFLTYFQNEAQLDKSGLPSDRFFAERPEGSVSTLKIQRTQQEDSAVYLCASSGTGGQPQHFGDGTRLSIL.

The chain couples TRBV27 to TRBJ1-4; maybe TRBD1 (6 bases). The CDR3 spans 14 residues. V was clipped by 6 bases and J by 8 bases, with 16 bases between them. CDR1 and CDR2 from the germline V gene are MNHEY and SMNVEV (reference sequence). The CDR3 loop reads CASRVRGPSEKLFF. Written as DNA, the CDR3 is TGTGCCAGCAGGGTCCGGGGGCCAAGCGAAAAACTGTTTTTT.

This rearrangement joins TRBV2 to TRBJ1-1; 11 bases are a match to TRBD1. V shed 6 bases, J shed 6 bases, and the junction held 6 bases outside the gene matches. The CDR3 consists of 14 residues. Germline CDR1 and CDR2: SNHLY and FYNNEI. The CDR3 sequence is CASRGQGASSEAFF. The CDR3 DNA is TGTGCCAGCAGAGGACAGGGGGCGAGCTCTGAAGCTTTCTTT.

CDR3 region: CASSTPGAGNTIYF. CDR3 DNA sequence: TGTGCCAGCAGTACCCCCGGAGCCGGAAACACCATATATTTT. The V gene is TRBV28, the J gene TRBJ1-3; D gene unclear. The CDR3 spans 14 residues. Germline V gene data show CDR1 as MDHEN and CDR2 as SYDVKM. Deletions cut 5 bases from V and 4 bases from J, with 12 bases between.

V usage is TRBV2 and J usage is TRBJ2-3; D is possibly TRBD1 (7 bases). V was clipped by 5 bases and J by 5 bases, with 17 bases between them. The CDR3 runs 15 residues. Germline lookup yields CDR1 SNHLY and CDR2 FYNNEI. CDR3 coding DNA: TGTGCCAGCAGTACCCGTTCAGGGGGAGGAGATACGCAGTATTTT. It translates to CASSTRSGGGDTQYF.